The rows below give T cell receptor beta chains drawn from one sample of a study of T cells in Graves' hyperthyroidism and ophthalmopathy. TCRdb re-called the multiplex PCR reads through MiXCR, storing one row per CDR3 protein. Of roughly 580,000 distinct CDR3 sequences listed, approximately 15% are singletons. Specimen: blood. These TCRs come from a woman in her 30s with Graves' hyperthyroidism that later progressed to Graves' ophthalmopathy. Each CDR3 is given with its conserved first and last residue. D genes are given only for firm matches. Expanded clones get a size class; other rows say once, few or many, or leave the size out.

d_call: TRBD2; j_call: TRBJ2-2; clone_size: NA; v_call: TRBV20-1; cdr3_aa: CSATSGRNTGELFF; cdr3_nt: TGCAGTGCTACTAGCGGGAGAAACACCGGGGAGCTGTTTTTT
d_call: TRBD1; j_call: TRBJ2-4; clone_size: NA; v_call: TRBV12-3/TRBV12-4; cdr3_aa: CASTDRGWTKNIQYF; cdr3_nt: TGTGCCAGCACCGACAGGGGATGGACCAAAAACATTCAGTACTTC
d_call: NA; j_call: TRBJ2-3; clone_size: many; v_call: TRBV11-2; cdr3_aa: CASSLGEDTQYF; cdr3_nt: TGTGCCAGCAGCTTAGGAGAGGATACGCAGTATTTT
d_call: NA; j_call: TRBJ1-1; clone_size: many; v_call: TRBV11-2; cdr3_aa: CASSLNEAEAFF; cdr3_nt: TGTGCCAGCAGTTTGAACGAGGCTGAAGCTTTCTTT
d_call: TRBD2; j_call: TRBJ2-1; clone_size: NA; v_call: TRBV18; cdr3_aa: CASGGQRENYNEQFF; cdr3_nt: TGTGCCAGCGGCGGCCAGCGGGAGAACTACAATGAGCAGTTCTTC
d_call: TRBD1; j_call: TRBJ2-2; clone_size: NA; v_call: TRBV4-3; cdr3_aa: CASSQGQGPGELFF; cdr3_nt: TGCGCCAGCAGCCAAGGACAGGGCCCCGGGGAGCTGTTTTTT
d_call: TRBD1; j_call: TRBJ2-2; clone_size: many; v_call: TRBV20-1; cdr3_aa: CSARSGTGSAGELFF; cdr3_nt: TGCAGTGCTAGGTCCGGGACAGGGAGCGCCGGGGAGCTGTTTTTT
d_call: TRBD2; j_call: TRBJ2-1; clone_size: many; v_call: TRBV2; cdr3_aa: CASKDSGSTYNEQFF; cdr3_nt: TGTGCCAGCAAAGATAGCGGGAGCACCTACAATGAGCAGTTCTTC
d_call: TRBD1; j_call: TRBJ2-3; clone_size: NA; v_call: TRBV6-5; cdr3_aa: CASSSLDRGDTQYF; cdr3_nt: TGTGCCAGCAGTTCCCTCGACAGGGGAGATACGCAGTATTTT
d_call: NA; j_call: TRBJ1-5; clone_size: few; v_call: TRBV6-1; cdr3_aa: CASRGLDSNQPQHF; cdr3_nt: TGTGCCAGCAGGGGGCTGGATAGCAATCAGCCCCAGCATTTT
d_call: TRBD2; j_call: TRBJ2-7; clone_size: NA; v_call: TRBV11-2; cdr3_aa: CASRRTGRTSGSSYEQYF; cdr3_nt: TGTGCCAGCAGACGGACAGGCCGGACTAGCGGGTCCTCCTACGAGCAGTACTTC
d_call: NA; j_call: TRBJ2-7; clone_size: many; v_call: TRBV5-1; cdr3_aa: CASSWDTDYEQYF; cdr3_nt: TGCGCCAGCAGCTGGGACACCGACTACGAGCAGTACTTC
d_call: TRBD1; j_call: TRBJ2-5; clone_size: many; v_call: TRBV3-1; cdr3_aa: CASSPGTGHQETQYF; cdr3_nt: TGTGCCAGCAGCCCCGGGACAGGCCATCAAGAGACCCAGTACTTC
d_call: NA; j_call: TRBJ2-7; clone_size: many; v_call: TRBV24-1; cdr3_aa: CATSDRLGLYYCEQYF; cdr3_nt: TGTGCCACCAGTGACCGGCTTGGTCTCTACTACTGCGAGCAGTACTTC
d_call: TRBD1; j_call: TRBJ1-2; clone_size: many; v_call: TRBV20-1; cdr3_aa: CSAATGRGYTF; cdr3_nt: TGCAGTGCTGCGACAGGGAGAGGCTACACCTTC
d_call: TRBD2; j_call: TRBJ2-7; clone_size: many; v_call: TRBV27; cdr3_aa: CASSSPAAGVYEQYF; cdr3_nt: TGTGCCAGCAGTAGCCCCGCAGCGGGAGTCTACGAGCAGTACTTC
d_call: NA; j_call: TRBJ2-7; clone_size: many; v_call: TRBV7-2; cdr3_aa: CASSLIGDVTYEQYF; cdr3_nt: TGTGCCAGCAGCTTAATCGGGGACGTTACCTACGAGCAGTACTTC